The clone carrying this T cell receptor beta chain came up many times. RNA transcripts were the template for amplifying TCR beta CDR3 regions. With the HTBI primer set, the TCR CDR3 went through a first round of RT-PCR. One entry per CDR3 protein results from TCRdb running MiXCR on the multiplex PCR reads. The sample includes 250,000 to 300,000 distinct CDR3 sequences, roughly 15% of them seen just once. This sample is drawn from a study of T cells in Graves' hyperthyroidism and ophthalmopathy. Uncontrolled infections, other autoimmune diseases, pregnancy or lactation led to exclusion of patients. Germline values: CDR1 SQVTM, CDR2 ANQGSEA. V was clipped by 4 bases and J by 4 bases; unmatched bases: 8. CDR3 length: 15 residues.

This receptor was obtained from a woman between 40 and 50 years old with Graves' hyperthyroidism. The sample comprised blood. The rearrangement joins TRBV29-1 to TRBJ2-3, with TRBD2 identical over 10 bases. CDR3 sequence (DNA): TGCAGCGTTGCCCCCCTAGCGGGAGAGGCAGATACGCAGTATTTT. It is translated as CSVAPLAGEADTQYF.